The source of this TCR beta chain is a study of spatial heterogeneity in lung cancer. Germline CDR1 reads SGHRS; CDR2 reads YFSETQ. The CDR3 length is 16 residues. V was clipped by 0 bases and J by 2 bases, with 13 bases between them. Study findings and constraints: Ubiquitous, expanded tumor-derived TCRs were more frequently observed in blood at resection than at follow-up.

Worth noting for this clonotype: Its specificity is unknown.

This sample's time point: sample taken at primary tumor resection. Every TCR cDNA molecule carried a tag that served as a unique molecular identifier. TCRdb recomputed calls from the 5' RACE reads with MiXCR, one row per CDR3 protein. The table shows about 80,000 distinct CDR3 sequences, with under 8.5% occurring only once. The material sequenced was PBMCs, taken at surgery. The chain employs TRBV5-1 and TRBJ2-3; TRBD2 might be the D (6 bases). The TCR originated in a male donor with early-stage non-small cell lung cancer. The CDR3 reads CASSLARRGNTDTQYF. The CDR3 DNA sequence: TGCGCCAGCAGCTTGGCCAGGCGGGGCAACACAGATACGCAGTATTTT.